A single sample is the source of the 10 T cell receptor beta chains below, sequenced in a study of control samples from healthy donors and cancer patients. Profiling relied on immunoSEQ multiplex PCR, and the TCRdb table lists in-frame clones only, not all of them. This sample has about 110,000 clones, with roughly nine tenths found just once. Sequenced sample: blood. These receptor sequences come from a human donor in good health. The donor label of this sample is uncertain.

Of note for this clone: One end of the junction does not line up with germline, which may come from a read error. The chain recombines TRBV9 with TRBJ1-3, with no clear D. The CDR3 is made up of 14 amino acids. Germline V gene data show CDR1 as SGDLS and CDR2 as YYNGEE. For the CDR3, the DNA is TGTGCCAGCAACGTAGCGGGATCTGGAAACACCATATATTTT. It yields the protein CASNVAGSGNTIYF.

V is TRBV27 and J is TRBJ1-5; TRBD1 might be the D (6 bases). The CDR3 totals 15 residues. Trimming stripped 5 bases from V and 1 base from J, with 12 bases between. Germline V gene lookup returns CDR1 MNHEY and CDR2 SMNVEV (reference sequence). CDR3 protein: CASSPGAVSNQPQHF. The CDR3 DNA is TGTGCCAGCAGTCCGGGGGCGGTAAGCAATCAGCCCCAGCATTTT.

The rearrangement uses TRBV7-9 and TRBJ1-3; D call uncertain. Germline loops: CDR1 SEHNR, CDR2 FQNEAQ (reference sequence). V lost 4 bases to trimming and J lost 0 bases, with 7 bases between them. The CDR3 is 14 amino acids. The CDR3 reads CASSSDGSGNTIYF. The CDR3 nucleotides read TGTGCCAGCAGCTCGGACGGCTCTGGAAACACCATATATTTT.

This clone was observed once. The CDR3 nucleotides are TGTGCCAGCAGTGATTGGGGAATTGAGTCCACCGGGGAGCTGTTTTTT. It is translated as CASSDWGIESTGELFF. This chain connects TRBV6-1 to TRBJ2-2, with D uncertain. Per germline, CDR1 MNHNS and CDR2 SASEGT. This CDR3 is built from 16 residues. V lost 3 bases and J 4 bases, leaving 15 bases between the germline ends.

This rearrangement joins TRBV3-1 (or the pseudogene TRBV3-2) to TRBJ1-5, with a possible D match to TRBD1 (5 bases). V lost 0 bases and J 5 bases, leaving 8 bases between the germline ends. This CDR3 is 14 amino acids long. Germline CDR1 and CDR2: LGHDT and YNNKEL (reference sequence). DNA of the CDR3: TGTGCCAGCAGCCAAGACAGGGTAGATCAGCCCCAGCATTTT. Protein product: CASSQDRVDQPQHF.

This clone has just one count. The chain combines TRBV19 with TRBJ2-2; D might be TRBD1 or TRBD2, each matching 5 bases. Looked up from germline, CDR1 is LNHDA and CDR2 is SQIVND (reference sequence). The CDR3 is made up of 13 amino acids. V lost 5 bases, J lost 4 bases, and 8 bases lay in between. The CDR3 protein is CASSPGTTGELFF. CDR3 nucleotides: TGTGCCAGTAGTCCTGGGACCACCGGGGAGCTGTTTTTT.

This clone was observed once. The rearrangement uses TRBV9 and TRBJ1-5; D uncertain. The CDR3 is made up of 12 amino acids. Germline V gives CDR1 SGDLS, CDR2 YYNGEE. The V end lost 9 bases, the J end lost 3 bases, and 10 bases lay between the germline ends. For the CDR3, the DNA is TGTGCCAACGGAGCTCACAATCAGCCCCAGCATTTT. It translates to CANGAHNQPQHF.

This rearrangement joins TRBV3-1 (or the pseudogene TRBV3-2) to TRBJ2-7; D is unclear. This CDR3 spans 13 amino acids. Germline CDR1 and CDR2: LGHDT and YNNKEL (reference sequence). V was pared by 2 bases and J by 6 bases, with 11 bases between. CDR3 coding DNA: TGTGCCAGCAGCCAATCGTCTGCCGGCGAGCAGTACTTC. The encoded protein is CASSQSSAGEQYF.

V is TRBV19 and J is TRBJ1-5, with D maybe TRBD1 (6 bases). Between the trimmed V and J ends, which lost 6 bases and 6 bases, there was a span of 12 bases. The germline V gene encodes CDR1 LNHDA and CDR2 SQIVND (reference sequence). This CDR3 contains 13 residues. CDR3 sequence reads: CASSTGPFQPQHF. As DNA, the CDR3 is TGTGCCAGTAGCACAGGGCCCTTTCAGCCCCAGCATTTT.

V is TRBV10-2 and J is TRBJ1-3; no definite D call. This CDR3 spans 14 amino acids. Germline-derived CDR1 and CDR2 are WSHSY and SAAADI. Deletions cut 8 bases from V and 4 bases from J, with 15 bases between. The CDR3 loop is CASSDGVSGNTIYF. Written as DNA, the CDR3 is TGCGCCAGCTCGGATGGGGTTTCGGGAAACACCATATATTTT.